This TCR beta chain stems from a study of PD-L1 blockade in urothelial cancer. Across the study: About 85% of the roughly 30 patients were males with bladder-origin urothelial cancer. Analyses were performed on blood at 3 weeks after treatment start (the second dose) and at 6 weeks. Blood-derived samples held a median 141,255 T cells.

Time point: pretreatment peripheral blood. The repertoire was sequenced with immunoSEQ multiplex PCR; TCRdb's copy has only in-frame clones and lacks some. The sample lists 50,000 or so clones, around 79% occurring once. CDR1 is LGHNA, CDR2 YSLEER, per germline. This CDR3 has 15 amino acids. Deletions cut 1 base from V and 5 bases from J, with 14 bases between. The sequence was obtained from a man in his 70s with urothelial cancer. The sequences come from PBMCs, collected around atezolizumab (anti-PD-L1) treatment. The chain recombines TRBV4-3 with TRBJ1-1; D remains ambiguous. CDR3 nucleotides: TGCGCCAGCAGCCAAGGAAGCGGGGAAGGGACTGAAGCTTTCTTT. Amino acids: CASSQGSGEGTEAFF.